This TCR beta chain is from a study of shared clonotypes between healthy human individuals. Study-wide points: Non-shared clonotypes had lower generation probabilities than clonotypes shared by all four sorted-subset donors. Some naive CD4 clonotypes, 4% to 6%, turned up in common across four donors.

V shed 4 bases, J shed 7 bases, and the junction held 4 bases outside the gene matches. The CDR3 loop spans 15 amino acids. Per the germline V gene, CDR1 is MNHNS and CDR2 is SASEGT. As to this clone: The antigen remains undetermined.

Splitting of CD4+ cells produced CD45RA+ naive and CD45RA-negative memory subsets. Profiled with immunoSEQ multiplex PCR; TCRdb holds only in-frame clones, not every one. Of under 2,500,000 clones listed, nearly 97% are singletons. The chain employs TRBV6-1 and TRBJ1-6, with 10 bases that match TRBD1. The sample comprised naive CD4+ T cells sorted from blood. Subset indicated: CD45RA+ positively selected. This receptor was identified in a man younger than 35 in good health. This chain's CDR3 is CASSAKTGGNSPLHF. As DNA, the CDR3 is TGTGCCAGCAGTGCCAAGACAGGGGGCAATTCACCCCTCCACTTT.